The clone carrying this TCR beta chain came up a few times. Its specificity is not known. A quantitative 5'-RACE method, one with molecular barcodes, was used to make TCR beta libraries. In TCRdb, the 5' RACE reads were re-called with MiXCR into one record per CDR3 protein. The data show fewer than 150,000 distinct CDR3 sequences, 6% to 8.5% seen once. This specimen comes from a study of CD8 T cells in ankylosing spondylitis. Notes on the study in general: Earlier authors reported some of these motif variants in reactive arthritis synovial fluid and blood. Disease-linked clones were reportedly significantly enriched in matched ankylosing spondylitis synovial fluid. Ankylosing spondylitis blood appeared to carry a characteristic TCR beta motif of roughly 8 highly homologous variants.

Germline CDR1 reads MGHRA; CDR2 reads YSYEKL. V lost 1 base and J 2 bases, leaving 11 bases between the germline ends. The length of the CDR3 is 15 residues. The V call is TRBV4-1, the J call TRBJ1-1; D is unresolved. Material: blood, either unsorted or a sorted T cell fraction (not recorded which). This receptor was identified in a female donor with ankylosing spondylitis or in good health (not recorded which). This chain's CDR3 is CASSQGGSYNTEAFF. CDR3 DNA sequence: TGCGCCAGCAGCCAAGGAGGCTCCTATAACACTGAAGCTTTCTTT.